The rows below give T cell receptor beta chains drawn from one sample of a study of cytomegalovirus exposure and HLA in healthy donors. Method: immunoSEQ multiplex PCR; TCRdb's copy keeps in-frame clones and lacks some. The sample holds tens of thousands of clones; about 87% are singletons and the top ten take around 4%. Sequencing used PBMCs. These receptors were obtained from a young woman in good health and CMV-seropositive. The CDR3 runs from the conserved cysteine through the conserved F or W. Each record gives: V gene, CDR3 length, J gene, D gene, clone size, CDR3 DNA, CDR3 protein. D genes are given only for firm matches. Clone size is stated in some rows and not others, as once, few, many or a class when expanded.

TRBV15	17	TRBJ2-2	TRBD2	once	TGTGCCACCGGGACTAGCGGGAGGGCCAAGAACACCGGGGAGCTGTTTTTT	CATGTSGRAKNTGELFF
TRBV7-2	15	TRBJ2-7	TRBD1	.	TGTGCCAGCAGCTTCGGGCAGGGGGCAAGATATGAGCAGTACTTC	CASSFGQGARYEQYF
TRBV4-2	15	TRBJ1-2	.	.	TGTGCCAGCAGCCAAAGTGCCGAGAAAAGCTATGGCTACACCTTC	CASSQSAEKSYGYTF
TRBV15	15	TRBJ1-5	.	.	TGTGCCACCAGCAGAGATAGTACAGGGCGTCAGCCCCAGCATTTT	CATSRDSTGRQPQHF
TRBV19	14	TRBJ1-1	TRBD1	.	TGTGCCAGTAGTATACGAGGGGGCAACACTGAAGCTTTCTTT	CASSIRGGNTEAFF
TRBV2	14	TRBJ1-3	TRBD1	.	TGTGCCACCACGACAGGGGCTTCTGGAAACACCATATATTTT	CATTTGASGNTIYF
TRBV4-2	16	TRBJ2-1	.	few	TGTGCCAGCAGCCAAGATTCGAGCGGGCCCTACAATGAGCAGTTCTTC	CASSQDSSGPYNEQFF
TRBV7-9	13	TRBJ1-3	.	.	TGTGCCAGCTTCGGGGGGGCTGGAAACACCATATATTTT	CASFGGAGNTIYF
TRBV5-4	16	TRBJ2-4	TRBD1	once	TGTGCCAGCACCAACCGGGACAGGGGATCCAAAAACATTCAGTACTTC	CASTNRDRGSKNIQYF
TRBV14	14	TRBJ1-1	.	few	TGTGCCAGCAGCCGGAGAATAATGAACACTGAAGCTTTCTTT	CASSRRIMNTEAFF
TRBV30	15	TRBJ1-1	TRBD1	.	TGTGCCTGGAGTGTACGGGGACAGCTGAACACTGAAGCTTTCTTT	CAWSVRGQLNTEAFF
TRBV18	13	TRBJ1-1	.	few	TGTGCCAGCGCGACGGGGGGGAACACTGAAGCTTTCTTT	CASATGGNTEAFF
TRBV10-2	15	TRBJ1-1	.	.	TGCGCCAGCAAGAGGGGGGGGGAGGGGTATACTGAAGCTTTCTTT	CASKRGGEGYTEAFF
TRBV4-1	16	TRBJ2-3	TRBD2	.	TGCGCCAGCAGCCTTCAGCGGGGGGGCCTCGCAGATACGCAGTATTTT	CASSLQRGGLADTQYF
TRBV5-4	13	TRBJ1-4	TRBD1	.	TGTGCCAGCCGGGAGCAGGGGGTTGAAAAACTGTTTTTT	CASREQGVEKLFF
TRBV27	14	TRBJ2-5	.	.	TGTGCCAGCAGTTTATCGGACAGTCAAGAGACCCAGTACTTC	CASSLSDSQETQYF
TRBV6-5	15	TRBJ2-7	TRBD2	.	TGTGCCAGCAGTTACGGGACTAGCGGCTCCTACGAGCAGTACTTC	CASSYGTSGSYEQYF
TRBV2	15	TRBJ2-3	TRBD2	once	TGTGCCAGCAGTGTGCCTAGCGGGGGTTCAGATACGCAGTATTTT	CASSVPSGGSDTQYF
TRBV6-6	16	TRBJ1-1	TRBD1	.	TGTGCCAGCAGTTACCTTAACAGGGGTGGGAACACTGAAGCTTTCTTT	CASSYLNRGGNTEAFF
TRBV29-1	15	TRBJ1-5	TRBD1	.	TGCAGCGTTGGTTTGGAGACAGGGAATAATCAGCCCCAGCATTTT	CSVGLETGNNQPQHF
TRBV19	12	TRBJ2-1	.	.	TGTGCCAGTATGGGAGCTTACAATGAGCAGTTCTTC	CASMGAYNEQFF
TRBV6-4	16	TRBJ2-2	TRBD2	.	TGTGCCAGCAGTGCGGGGGGAGGTACGAACACCGGGGAGCTGTTTTTT	CASSAGGGTNTGELFF
TRBV7-2	17	TRBJ2-1	TRBD2	.	TGTGCCAGCAGCTTAGTGTTAGCTAGCGGGAGAAATGGTGAGCAGTTCTTC	CASSLVLASGRNGEQFF
TRBV28	15	TRBJ2-7	TRBD1	.	TGTGCCAGCAGACCAGGGGGAGCTTTTTCCTACGAGCAGTACTTC	CASRPGGAFSYEQYF
TRBV28	15	TRBJ1-4	TRBD1	.	TGTGCCAGCAGTTCCGAGGGGACAGGCTGGGGCAAACTGTTTTTT	CASSSEGTGWGKLFF
TRBV20-1	11	TRBJ2-3	TRBD2	once	TGCAGTGCGAGAAATGGGCGGGAGGCAAGTTTT	CSARNGREASF
TRBV9	15	TRBJ2-7	TRBD2	.	TGTGCCAGCAGCGTAGCAGCGGGGGACACCTACGAGCAGTACTTC	CASSVAAGDTYEQYF
TRBV10-2	16	TRBJ1-2	.	.	TGCGCCAGCATGTACCCCGGGGGGGACGGGAACTATGGCTACACCTTC	CASMYPGGDGNYGYTF
TRBV30	14	TRBJ2-5	.	.	TGTGCCTGGTCGTCTAGCGCGTACCAAGAGACCCAGTACTTC	CAWSSSAYQETQYF
TRBV2	15	TRBJ2-2	TRBD1	.	TGTGCCAGCAGCGACAGGGTATGGGGCACCGGGGAGCTGTTTTTT	CASSDRVWGTGELFF
TRBV25-1	16	TRBJ2-7	.	.	TGTGCCAGCAGTACGGAGGCAGACTCCTCTTCCTACGAGCAGTACTTC	CASSTEADSSSYEQYF
TRBV6-6	15	TRBJ2-4	TRBD1	few	TGTGCCAGCAGTTACACCGGGACAGGGGCCGACATTCAGTACTTC	CASSYTGTGADIQYF
TRBV4-2	13	TRBJ1-1	.	.	TGTGCCAGCAGCCAAGTAAGACAGACTGAAGCTTTCTTT	CASSQVRQTEAFF
TRBV27	15	TRBJ2-7	TRBD2	.	TGTGCCAGCAGCCCCTTGGGGGGGGGTTTACACGAGCAGTACTTC	CASSPLGGGLHEQYF
TRBV18	13	TRBJ1-2	TRBD1	.	TGTGCCAGCCCACCAGACAGGGTCCCTGGCTACACCTTC	CASPPDRVPGYTF
TRBV19	14	TRBJ1-1	.	.	TGTGCCAGTAGTAGGGACAAACGGAACACTGAAGCTTTCTTT	CASSRDKRNTEAFF
TRBV20-1	11	TRBJ2-7	.	.	TGCAGTGCCCGGAGGGGTGTAGAGCAGTACTTC	CSARRGVEQYF
TRBV6-5	15	TRBJ2-7	.	.	TGTGCCAGCAGGCCGACAGCGGCTAGCGAAAGGGAGCAGTACTTC	CASRPTAASEREQYF
TRBV29-1	13	TRBJ2-7	TRBD2	.	TGCAGCGTTGAAGCTAGCGGGATCTACGAGCAGTACTTC	CSVEASGIYEQYF
TRBV4-2	17	TRBJ2-4	TRBD1	.	TGTGCCAGCAGCCTTAGAATAGGACAGGCCGGCAAAAACATTCAGTACTTC	CASSLRIGQAGKNIQYF
TRBV6-1	15	TRBJ1-5	TRBD1	.	TGTGCCAGCAGTAACGCTAGGACAGGGGTGCAGCCCCAGCATTTT	CASSNARTGVQPQHF
TRBV4-2	14	TRBJ2-1	.	medium-sized	TGTGCCAGCAGCCAAGATTTGGAGGGGTTAAAGCAGTTCTTC	CASSQDLEGLKQFF
TRBV11-2	16	TRBJ1-3	TRBD1	once	TGTGCCAGCAGCTCCTTAACAGGGGCGCCTGGAAACACCATATATTTT	CASSSLTGAPGNTIYF
TRBV7-9	14	TRBJ2-3	.	.	TGTGCCAGCAGCTTATCCGGCGGGACGGATACGCAGTATTTT	CASSLSGGTDTQYF
TRBV29-1	14	TRBJ2-1	TRBD2	.	TGCAGCGTTGTTCTAGCGGGATCCTACAATGAGCAGTTCTTC	CSVVLAGSYNEQFF
TRBV10-3	13	TRBJ2-1	.	.	TGTGCCATCAGTAGCGGCGGGACTGATGAGCAGTTCTTC	CAISSGGTDEQFF
TRBV2	14	TRBJ2-7	TRBD1	.	TGTGCCAGCAGTGGGACAGGGTTTTCCGACGAGCAGTACTTC	CASSGTGFSDEQYF
TRBV7-9	15	TRBJ1-1	.	.	TGTGCCAGCAGCACCTCCGGGACAAAGAACACTGAAGCTTTCTTT	CASSTSGTKNTEAFF
TRBV2	12	TRBJ2-7	.	.	TGTGCCAGCAGTATAGATCGCTACGAGCAGTACTTC	CASSIDRYEQYF
TRBV19	15	TRBJ2-1	.	.	TGTGCCAGTAGTATAGGACTAGAGATCTACAATGAGCAGTTCTTC	CASSIGLEIYNEQFF
TRBV4-3	17	TRBJ2-3	TRBD2	few	TGCGCCAGCAGCCAAGCGGACTCTAGCGGGGGGGCAGATACGCAGTATTTT	CASSQADSSGGADTQYF
TRBV7-9	13	TRBJ1-3	.	.	TGTGCCAGCAGCTTAAACACTGGAAACACCATATATTTT	CASSLNTGNTIYF
TRBV27	14	TRBJ1-4	TRBD1	.	TGTGCCAGCAGTTTCGGACAGGGGAAGGGAAAACTGTTTTTT	CASSFGQGKGKLFF
TRBV28	17	TRBJ1-1	.	.	TGTGCCAGCAGTTTCCAGGCCCCACAGGTGGTTCACACTGAAGCTTTCTTT	CASSFQAPQVVHTEAFF
TRBV10-3	15	TRBJ2-3	TRBD1	.	TGTGCCATCAGTGGCGGACAGGGGCGGACAGATACGCAGTATTTT	CAISGGQGRTDTQYF